Detailed here is one T cell receptor beta chain. Using immunoSEQ multiplex PCR, the repertoire was profiled, and TCRdb retains in-frame clones only, with some absent. The data show approximately 47,000 clones, around 90% seen once. This specimen comes from a study of Tregs in tolerant kidney transplant recipients. Recipients received nonmyeloablative bone marrow transplants from related graft donors, with transient mixed chimerism. The specimen comprised CD8+ T cells from blood (PBMCs), sampled 12 months after the transplant. This TCR derives from a human patient who received a combined kidney and bone marrow transplant. The T cells may partly be graft donor cells.

The CDR3 is CASSIGQGTAKNIQYF. For the CDR3, the DNA is TGTGCCAGTAGTATAGGACAAGGAACAGCCAAAAACATTCAGTACTTC. The chain joins TRBV19 to TRBJ2-4; D is unclear. V was shortened by 1 base and J by 0 bases, with 10 bases between the two germline ends. The germline V gene encodes CDR1 LNHDA and CDR2 SQIVND (reference sequence). This CDR3 has 16 residues.